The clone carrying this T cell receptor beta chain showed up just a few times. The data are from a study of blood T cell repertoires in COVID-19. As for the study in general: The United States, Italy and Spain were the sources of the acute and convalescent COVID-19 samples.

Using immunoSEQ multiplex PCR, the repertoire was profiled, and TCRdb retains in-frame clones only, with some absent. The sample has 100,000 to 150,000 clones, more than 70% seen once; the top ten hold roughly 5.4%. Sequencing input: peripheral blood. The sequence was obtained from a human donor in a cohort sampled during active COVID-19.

CDR3 bases: TGCGCCAGCAGCCAACAGACAGGGGCAACCTACGAGCAGTACTTC. Translating it yields CASSQQTGATYEQYF. The chain has TRBV4-1 and TRBJ2-7, with 8 bases identical to TRBD1. With 2 bases clipped from V and 2 bases from J, the junction kept 5 bases outside the gene matches. The germline gives CDR1 MGHRA, CDR2 YSYEKL. The length of the CDR3 is 15 residues.